This T cell receptor (beta chain) comes out of a study of tumor-infiltrating lymphocytes in localized non-small cell lung cancer. Study overall: Several tumor histologies, both smoking statuses, and some post-neoadjuvant chemotherapy samples were included.

Germline values: CDR1 MNHNS, CDR2 SASEGT. Trimming cost V 6 bases and J 0 bases; bases outside gene matches: 4. This CDR3 is 15 amino acids long. Method: immunoSEQ multiplex PCR; TCRdb's copy keeps in-frame clones and lacks some. The sample records more than 9,500 clones, more than 75% being singletons. The chain links TRBV6-1 to TRBJ2-3; 9 bases agree with TRBD2. The source material was lung tumor tissue. This sequence originates from a human donor with non-small cell lung cancer. The CDR3 reads CASRLAGLSTDTQYF. CDR3 nucleotides: TGTGCCAGCAGGCTAGCGGGACTTAGCACAGATACGCAGTATTTT.